Included here is one T cell receptor beta chain sequence, with context. Its antigen is as yet unknown. This sample is drawn from a study of cytomegalovirus exposure and HLA in healthy donors. Study as a whole: Drawn from HLA-typed donors, approximately 86 million unique TCRs were held in an early data release. Study conclusions and caveats: As a later analysis showed, a missense DCLRE1C variant was linked to trimming of TCR beta V- and J-genes. Data from an earlier analysis indicated that most TCR beta V segments were productive either about 90% or about 30% of the time.

60 Vbeta and 13 Jbeta primers were used in PCR. The protocol was immunoSEQ multiplex PCR, while the TCRdb copy is restricted to in-frame clones and leaves out a portion. The sample has over 150,000 clones, 80% to 90% seen once. Trimming removed 5 bases from V and 10 bases from J, with 14 bases in between. Germline CDR1 reads SGHAT; CDR2 reads FQNNGV. The CDR3 is 12 residues long. The receptor comes from a woman aged 18-29 years in good health and CMV-seronegative. The V call is TRBV11-2, the J call TRBJ1-1; D is uncertain. The sequencing input was PBMCs. The chain's CDR3 is CASSPILRRAFF. In DNA, the CDR3 is TGTGCCAGCAGCCCAATTCTAAGGAGAGCTTTCTTT. Filled out from reference TRBV11-2 and TRBJ1-1, the complete variable domain reads EAGVAQSPRYKIIEKRQSVAFWCNPISGHATLYWYQQILGQGPKLLIQFQNNGVVDDSQLPKDRFSAERLKGVDSTLKIQPAKLEDSAVYLCASSPILRRAFFGQGTRLTVV.